This T cell receptor beta chain was retrieved from a study of blood T cell repertoires in COVID-19. V shed 6 bases and J shed 5 bases, with 16 bases lying between them. Germline CDR1 and CDR2: MDHEN and SYDVKM. CDR3 length equals 14 residues. Measured with immunoSEQ multiplex PCR; TCRdb has only the in-frame clones, and not every one. The sample yields tens of thousands of clones, about 85% seen once. This sequence originates from a man in his 70s with acute or convalescent COVID-19. The V call is TRBV28, the J call TRBJ1-1, with D tentatively TRBD1 (6 bases). The sequenced sample was peripheral blood. CDR3 sequence (DNA): TGTGCCAGCAGGGGAGGGGGTATGAGAACTGAAGCTTTCTTT. It encodes CASRGGGMRTEAFF.